Listed below are T cell receptor beta chains from one sample, sequenced in a study of regulatory T cells in long-lasting Graves disease. TCRdb re-analysed the multiplex PCR reads in MiXCR, keeping a single row per CDR3 protein. The top ten hold around 21% of the sample, which has about 400,000 distinct CDR3 sequences, 15% to 20% seen once. These data are also associated with another study on T cells in Graves' hyperthyroidism and ophthalmopathy.

Sequenced material: peripheral blood mononuclear cells (PBMCs), taken at new diagnosis, from a patient treated with antithyroid drugs. These receptors were collected from a woman in her late teens or twenties with Graves disease. CDR3s include the opening cysteine and the closing phenylalanine or tryptophan. The order of the fields is clone size, J gene, V gene, D gene, CDR3 DNA, CDR3 protein. The D gene is left open where the match is weak. The listing skips clone size in some rows; elsewhere it reads once, few, many or a size class.

clone size: .
J gene: TRBJ1-1
V gene: TRBV28
D gene: .
CDR3 DNA: TGTGCCAGCAGTTCCACCGGGAGGAAGGGAGGGAACACTGAAGCTTTCTTT
CDR3 protein: CASSSTGRKGGNTEAFF

clone size: once
J gene: TRBJ2-3
V gene: TRBV20-1
D gene: TRBD1
CDR3 DNA: TGCAGTGCTGGACTGGGACAGGGGGGCCCAGATACGCAGTATTTT
CDR3 protein: CSAGLGQGGPDTQYF

clone size: .
J gene: TRBJ2-6
V gene: TRBV20-1
D gene: .
CDR3 DNA: TGCAGTGCTAGAGATACGGGGGCGAAAGGGGCCAACGTCCTGACTTTC
CDR3 protein: CSARDTGAKGANVLTF

clone size: .
J gene: TRBJ1-1
V gene: TRBV20-1
D gene: TRBD1
CDR3 DNA: TGCAGTGCCAGGGGGAGAGGAGCTTTCTTT
CDR3 protein: CSARGRGAFF

clone size: many
J gene: TRBJ2-3
V gene: TRBV6-1
D gene: .
CDR3 DNA: TGTGCCAGCAGTGAACTTCAAGGGAGCACAGATACGCAGTATTTT
CDR3 protein: CASSELQGSTDTQYF

clone size: many
J gene: TRBJ1-1
V gene: TRBV11-2
D gene: .
CDR3 DNA: TGTGCCAGCAGCTTAGCCCAGGTGAACACTGAAGCTTTCTTT
CDR3 protein: CASSLAQVNTEAFF

clone size: many
J gene: TRBJ2-4
V gene: TRBV9
D gene: TRBD1
CDR3 DNA: TGTGCCAGCAGCGTAGCAGGGGGTGAAAACATTCAGTACTTC
CDR3 protein: CASSVAGGENIQYF

clone size: .
J gene: TRBJ1-6
V gene: TRBV5-1
D gene: .
CDR3 DNA: TGCGCCAGCAGCTTGGATCCGGCCACAAATTCACCCCTCCACTTT
CDR3 protein: CASSLDPATNSPLHF

clone size: few
J gene: TRBJ2-3
V gene: TRBV14
D gene: TRBD2
CDR3 DNA: TGTGCCAGCAGCTCCCCCCGACTAGCCCGCACAGATACGCAGTATTTT
CDR3 protein: CASSSPRLARTDTQYF

clone size: many
J gene: TRBJ2-1
V gene: TRBV27
D gene: .
CDR3 DNA: TGTGCCAGCAGTTTACGAATCACAGTATTAGGTTACAATGAGCAGTTCTTC
CDR3 protein: CASSLRITVLGYNEQFF